The 25 T cell receptor beta chains below were found in one sample sequenced in a study of cytomegalovirus exposure and HLA in healthy donors (dated by TCRdb to the late 2010s). Preparation of the library involved the immunoSEQ multiplex PCR assay. For the multiplex PCR, a mixture combining 60 forward primers for TCR Vbeta segments and 13 reverse primers for TCR Jbeta segments was used. The immuneACCESS repertoire file appears here via TCRdb, limited to in-frame rearrangements. These files lack a portion of the clones; in checked studies, under half of the deficit traces to unresolved V genes, and the cause of the others is not known. This sample comprises some 180,000 clones, around 75% of them detected only once. The ten largest clones capture around 3% of the sample. Sequenced material: PBMCs. The source is a male donor in good health and CMV-seronegative.

The genes are TRBV13 and TRBJ2-2; D is perhaps TRBD1 (5 bases). Germline CDR1 PRHDT, CDR2 FYEKMQ (reference sequence). The V end was cut by 5 bases, the J end by 0 bases, with 13 bases between. The CDR3 is 16 residues long. The CDR3 nucleotides read TGTGCCAGCAGCGTAGACAGTCCCTCGAACACCGGGGAGCTGTTTTTT. Residues: CASSVDSPSNTGELFF.

The V call is TRBV2, the J call TRBJ1-2, with D possibly TRBD1 on 6 matching bases. The length of the CDR3 is 13 residues. The germline gives CDR1 SNHLY, CDR2 FYNNEI. Trimming cost V 7 bases and J 6 bases, with 15 bases left between them. This CDR3 reads CASKGGEAHGYTF. The CDR3, as DNA: TGTGCCAGCAAAGGGGGGGAGGCGCATGGCTACACCTTC.

The chain is built from TRBV29-1 and TRBJ2-7; a possible D gene is TRBD2 (6 bases). Trimming removed 3 bases at V and 6 bases at J, with 15 bases between. Germline V lookup: CDR1 SQVTM, CDR2 ANQGSEA. This CDR3 comprises 13 residues. This chain's CDR3 is CSVDSPVEGEQYF. DNA of the CDR3: TGCAGCGTTGACTCCCCGGTGGAGGGCGAGCAGTACTTC.

The chain couples TRBV11-2 to TRBJ1-2; 8 nucleotides align to TRBD1. Germline CDR1 and CDR2: SGHAT and FQNNGV. This CDR3 has 16 amino acids. With V trimmed by 5 bases and J by 4 bases, 12 bases remained unmatched. For the CDR3, the DNA is TGTGCCAGCAGCCCCTTACCAGGGGGCGCAGGCTATGGCTACACCTTC. This sequence encodes CASSPLPGGAGYGYTF. Variable domain in full (rest from reference TRBV11-2 and TRBJ1-2): EAGVAQSPRYKIIEKRQSVAFWCNPISGHATLYWYQQILGQGPKLLIQFQNNGVVDDSQLPKDRFSAERLKGVDSTLKIQPAKLEDSAVYLCASSPLPGGAGYGYTFGSGTRLTVV.

This chain uses TRBV5-1 with TRBJ2-1; D uncertain. Between the trimmed V and J ends, which lost 0 bases and 10 bases, there was a span of 11 bases. Per the germline V gene, CDR1 is SGHRS and CDR2 is YFSETQ. The CDR3 spans 13 residues. CDR3 loop: CASSLAVLNEQFF. CDR3 in DNA: TGCGCCAGCAGCTTGGCCGTCCTAAACGAGCAGTTCTTC.

This clone has a handful of counts. The chain recombines TRBV11-1 with TRBJ2-1, with a possible D match to TRBD2 (5 bases). Trimming cost V 6 bases and J 8 bases, with 17 bases left between them. The length of the CDR3 is 14 residues. The germline V gene has CDR1 SGHAT and CDR2 FQDESV (reference sequence). The DNA of the CDR3 is TGTGCCAGCAGACAACCGTCCGGGCGGGATGAGCAGTTCTTC. It is translated as CASRQPSGRDEQFF.

Regarding this clone: This same CDR3 is encoded by further DNA sequences in the sample. This rearrangement joins TRBV2 to TRBJ2-1, with D tentatively TRBD2 (6 bases). Trimming pared 3 bases from V and 0 bases from J, leaving 9 bases between. Germline V CDR1 and CDR2: SNHLY, FYNNEI. The CDR3 length is 15 residues. The CDR3 spells CASSDGGSSYNEQFF. The CDR3 DNA is TGTGCCAGCAGTGATGGGGGGAGCTCCTACAATGAGCAGTTCTTC.

The chain combines TRBV10-3 with TRBJ2-5, with D possibly being TRBD2 (5 bases). V dropped 3 bases and J dropped 5 bases, with 10 bases sitting between them. The CDR3 covers 13 residues. The V gene's germline CDR1 is ENHRY and CDR2 SYGVKD. CDR3 in amino acids: CAISDTPGETQYF. CDR3 nucleotide sequence: TGTGCCATCAGTGACACTCCGGGGGAGACCCAGTACTTC.

The chain recombines TRBV28 with TRBJ2-1; 13 nucleotides align to TRBD2. The germline CDR1 and CDR2 sequences are MDHEN and SYDVKM. Trimming at V came to 2 bases and at J to 9 bases, leaving 10 bases not matched to a gene. This CDR3 comprises 17 residues. The CDR3 loop reads CASSLEFTSGRVTEQFF. Here the CDR3 DNA reads TGTGCCAGCAGTTTAGAATTCACTAGCGGGAGGGTTACTGAGCAGTTCTTC.

By proportion, this clone is medium-sized (0.01 to 0.1%). Written as DNA, the CDR3 is TGCAGTGGCGCCACAGGGGGCGAGCAGTACTTC. Its protein product is CSGATGGEQYF. The chain has TRBV20-1 and TRBJ2-7; 8 bases agree with TRBD1. Losses at the gene ends were 7 bases for V and 6 bases for J; bases not matched to a gene: 5. The CDR3 totals 11 residues. The V gene's germline CDR1 is DFQATT and CDR2 SNEGSKA (reference sequence).

The chain has TRBV4-1 and TRBJ1-5, with TRBD1 identical over 9 bases. CDR1 and CDR2 from the germline V gene are MGHRA and YSYEKL. The J segment lost 6 bases and the V segment lost 1 base, leaving 7 bases of the junction unmatched. The CDR3 covers 16 residues. Here the CDR3 reads CASSQVLTGGRQPQHF. In nucleotides, the CDR3 is TGCGCCAGCAGCCAAGTATTAACAGGGGGCCGTCAGCCCCAGCATTTT.

The chain links TRBV6-6 to TRBJ2-7; 12 nucleotides align to TRBD2. This CDR3 has 15 residues. Germline CDR1 reads MNHNY; CDR2 reads SVGAGI (reference sequence). J was trimmed by 3 bases and V by 5 bases; bases with no gene match: 5. CDR3 in DNA: TGTGCCAGCAGTCAACTAGCGGGAGGCCTCTACGAGCAGTACTTC. Translating gives CASSQLAGGLYEQYF.

The genes are TRBV6-6 and TRBJ2-7, with 8 bases that match TRBD1. CDR1 and CDR2 (germline): MNHNY, SVGAGI (reference sequence). This CDR3 region has 14 residues. J lost 4 bases, V lost 5 bases, and 7 bases had no gene match. CDR3 loop: CASSPAQGAYEQYF. CDR3 nucleotides: TGTGCCAGCAGTCCCGCCCAGGGGGCTTACGAGCAGTACTTC.

The chain employs TRBV30 and TRBJ1-3, with a weak D call TRBD1 (5 bases). V lost 1 base and J 4 bases, leaving 11 bases between the germline ends. The CDR3 spans 14 residues. Germline CDR1 and CDR2: GTSNPN and SVGIG (reference sequence). The CDR3 nucleotides read TGTGCCTGGAGTGAGGGGTTGGCGGGAAACACCATATATTTT. It yields the protein CAWSEGLAGNTIYF.

This clone was detected only a few times. The V and J genes are TRBV9 and TRBJ2-1; 13 bases map to TRBD2. Germline-derived CDR1 and CDR2 are SGDLS and YYNGEE. The CDR3 totals 18 residues. V was pared by 0 bases and J by 2 bases, with 5 bases of the junction left unmatched. The CDR3 protein is CASSVEGTSGTPYNEQFF. The CDR3, as DNA: TGTGCCAGCAGCGTAGAGGGGACTAGCGGGACCCCCTACAATGAGCAGTTCTTC.

The V call is TRBV19, the J call TRBJ2-4, with 9 nucleotides matching TRBD2. With 4 bases clipped from V and 5 bases from J, the junction kept 3 bases outside the gene matches. This CDR3 region has 14 residues. CDR1 is LNHDA and CDR2 is SQIVND in the germline V gene (reference sequence). In DNA form, the CDR3 reads TGTGCCAGTAGTACGGCGGGAGGGCAAAACATTCAGTACTTC. Its translation: CASSTAGGQNIQYF. The full variable domain, its missing parts supplied by reference TRBV19 and TRBJ2-4, is DGGITQSPKYLFRKEGQNVTLSCEQNLNHDAMYWYRQDPGQGLRLIYYSQIVNDFQKGDIAEGYSVSREKKESFPLTVTSAQKNPTAFYLCASSTAGGQNIQYFGAGTRLSVL.

This clone showed up just a few times. V gene TRBV5-1 combines with J gene TRBJ2-7; 10 bases line up with TRBD1. J gave up 4 bases and V 4 bases, and 8 bases lay outside the gene matches. The CDR3 totals 15 residues. Germline V gene lookup returns CDR1 SGHRS and CDR2 YFSETQ. The CDR3 coding sequence is TGCGCCAGCAGCCGCCTCGGGACAGGGGAGTACGAGCAGTACTTC. It yields the protein CASSRLGTGEYEQYF.

The chain carries TRBV6-5 and TRBJ1-2; D not certain. Deletions cut 4 bases from V and 4 bases from J, with 10 bases between. Per the germline V gene, CDR1 is MNHEY and CDR2 is SVGAGI. The length of the CDR3 is 13 residues. The DNA of the CDR3 is TGTGCCAGCAGTTTGGAGGGTACCTATGGCTACACCTTC. Amino acid sequence: CASSLEGTYGYTF.

The chain carries TRBV30 and TRBJ2-7; D not resolved. There are 13 residues in the CDR3. V was cut by 4 bases and J by 2 bases, with 12 bases left in between. Germline CDR1 reads GTSNPN; CDR2 reads SVGIG (reference sequence). The CDR3 region is CAWTSHAAYEQYF. DNA for the CDR3: TGTGCCTGGACGTCCCACGCAGCCTACGAGCAGTACTTC. Supplemented by reference TRBV30 and TRBJ2-7, the full variable domain reads SQTIHQWPATLVQPVGSPLSLECTVEGTSNPNLYWYRQAAGRGLQLLFYSVGIGQISSEVPQNLSASRPQDRQFILSSKKLLLSDSGFYLCAWTSHAAYEQYFGPGTRLTVT.

V gene TRBV6-5 combines with J gene TRBJ1-1; D is ambiguous. This CDR3 region has 14 residues. Trimming removed 7 bases from V and 0 bases from J, with 12 bases in between. Germline V CDR1 and CDR2: MNHEY, SVGAGI. CDR3 coding DNA: TGTGCCAGCAACAACAGATTGTTGAACACTGAAGCTTTCTTT. Amino acid sequence: CASNNRLLNTEAFF.

V usage is TRBV11-3 and J usage is TRBJ2-1; TRBD2 matches at 10 bases. The CDR3 runs to 15 residues. Germline V gene sequence: CDR1 SGHNT, CDR2 YENEEA. The V gene end was trimmed by 1 base and the J gene end by 4 bases; junction bases not matched to a gene: 1. The CDR3 bases are TGTGCCAGCAGCTTAGCACTAGCGGGATACAATGAGCAGTTCTTC. This codes for CASSLALAGYNEQFF. Using reference TRBV11-3 and TRBJ2-1 for the parts outside the CDR3, the full variable domain is EAGVVQSPRYKIIEKKQPVAFWCNPISGHNTLYWYLQNLGQGPELLIRYENEEAVDDSQLPKDRFSAERLKGVDSTLKIQPAELGDSAVYLCASSLALAGYNEQFFGPGTRLTVL.

The genes are TRBV7-2 and TRBJ1-5, with D tentatively TRBD1 (5 bases). The germline V gene encodes CDR1 SGHTA and CDR2 FQGNSA. Trimming took off 3 bases at V and 11 bases at J, with 14 bases between the two ends. The CDR3 length is 13 residues. The DNA for the CDR3 is TGTGCCAGCAGCTTTGACAATCGGGGGGCCCAGCATTTT. It encodes CASSFDNRGAQHF.

V usage is TRBV30 and J usage is TRBJ1-1; TRBD1 might be the D (6 bases). Deletions cut 0 bases from V and 5 bases from J, with 19 bases between. Per the germline V gene, CDR1 is GTSNPN and CDR2 is SVGIG (reference sequence). The length of the CDR3 is 16 residues. In DNA form, the CDR3 reads TGTGCCTGGAGTGTTCGCGGGGGGCTATCAGGTACTGAAGCTTTCTTT. Translating it yields CAWSVRGGLSGTEAFF. Using reference TRBV30 and TRBJ1-1 for the parts outside the CDR3, the full variable domain is SQTIHQWPATLVQPVGSPLSLECTVEGTSNPNLYWYRQAAGRGLQLLFYSVGIGQISSEVPQNLSASRPQDRQFILSSKKLLLSDSGFYLCAWSVRGGLSGTEAFFGQGTRLTVV.

The chain uses TRBV9 and TRBJ1-5, with D unresolved. V dropped 1 base and J dropped 0 bases, with 8 bases sitting between them. Germline-derived CDR1 and CDR2 are SGDLS and YYNGEE. This CDR3 is built from 15 residues. The CDR3 loop is CASSVTPFSNQPQHF. Written as DNA, the CDR3 is TGTGCCAGCAGCGTAACACCGTTTAGCAATCAGCCCCAGCATTTT. The complete variable domain, with remaining parts taken from reference TRBV9 and TRBJ1-5, reads DSGVTQTPKHLITATGQRVTLRCSPRSGDLSVYWYQQSLDQGLQFLIQYYNGEERAKGNILERFSAQQFPDLHSELNLSSLELGDSALYFCASSVTPFSNQPQHFGDGTRLSIL.

The gene calls are TRBV19 and TRBJ2-1; TRBD2 agrees at 16 bases. Germline CDR1 and CDR2: LNHDA and SQIVND (reference sequence). This CDR3 region has 19 residues. Trimming at V came to 1 base and at J to 6 bases, leaving 9 bases not matched to a gene. The CDR3 here is CASSIAGTSGRAHGNEQFF. The CDR3 nucleotides are TGTGCCAGTAGTATAGCGGGGACTAGCGGGAGGGCTCATGGCAATGAGCAGTTCTTC.